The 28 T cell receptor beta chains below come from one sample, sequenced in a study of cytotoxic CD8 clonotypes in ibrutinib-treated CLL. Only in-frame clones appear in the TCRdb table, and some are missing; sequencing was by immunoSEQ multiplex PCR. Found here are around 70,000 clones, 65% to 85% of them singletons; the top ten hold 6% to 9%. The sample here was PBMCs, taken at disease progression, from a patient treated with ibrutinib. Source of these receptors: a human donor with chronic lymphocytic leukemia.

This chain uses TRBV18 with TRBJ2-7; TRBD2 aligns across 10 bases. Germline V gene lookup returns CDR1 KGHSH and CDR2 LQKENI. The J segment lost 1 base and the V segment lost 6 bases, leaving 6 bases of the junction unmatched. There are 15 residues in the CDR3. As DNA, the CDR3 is TGTGCCAGCTCCGACTCTAGCGGGAGATCCTACGAGCAGTACTTC. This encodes CASSDSSGRSYEQYF.

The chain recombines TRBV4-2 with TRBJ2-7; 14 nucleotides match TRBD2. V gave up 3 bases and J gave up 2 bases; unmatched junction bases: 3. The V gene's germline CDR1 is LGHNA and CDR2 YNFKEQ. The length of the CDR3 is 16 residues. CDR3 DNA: TGTGCCAGCAGCCATGGACTAGCGGGAGGAACCTACGAGCAGTACTTC. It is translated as CASSHGLAGGTYEQYF.

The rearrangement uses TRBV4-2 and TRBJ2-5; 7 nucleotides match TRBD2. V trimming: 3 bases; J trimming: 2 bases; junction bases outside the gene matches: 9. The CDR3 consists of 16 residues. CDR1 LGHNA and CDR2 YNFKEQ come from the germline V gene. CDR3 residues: CASSHQRGRQQETQYF. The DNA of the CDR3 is TGTGCCAGCAGCCACCAGCGGGGCCGGCAGCAAGAGACCCAGTACTTC.

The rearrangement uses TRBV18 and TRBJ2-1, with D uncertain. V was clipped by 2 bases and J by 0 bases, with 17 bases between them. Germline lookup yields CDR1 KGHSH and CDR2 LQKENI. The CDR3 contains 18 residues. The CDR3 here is CASSPAVFNRSSYNEQFF. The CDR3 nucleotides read TGTGCCAGCTCACCAGCGGTCTTTAACCGAAGCTCCTACAATGAGCAGTTCTTC.

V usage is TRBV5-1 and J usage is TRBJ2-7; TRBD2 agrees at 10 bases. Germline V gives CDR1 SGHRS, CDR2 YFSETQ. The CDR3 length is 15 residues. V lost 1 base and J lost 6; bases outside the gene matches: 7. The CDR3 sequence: CASSLKREGAFEQYF. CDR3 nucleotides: TGCGCCAGCAGCTTGAAGCGGGAGGGTGCTTTCGAGCAGTACTTC.

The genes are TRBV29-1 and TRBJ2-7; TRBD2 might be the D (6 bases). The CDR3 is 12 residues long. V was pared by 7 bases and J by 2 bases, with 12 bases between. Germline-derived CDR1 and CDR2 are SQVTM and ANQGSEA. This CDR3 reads CSAEAGTYEQYF. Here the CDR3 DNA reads TGCAGCGCCGAGGCGGGGACCTACGAGCAGTACTTC.

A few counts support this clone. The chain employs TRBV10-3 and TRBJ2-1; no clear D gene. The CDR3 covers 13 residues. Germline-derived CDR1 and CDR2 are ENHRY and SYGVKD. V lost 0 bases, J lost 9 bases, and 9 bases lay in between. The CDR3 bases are TGTGCCATCAGTGAGTCGGTCCTACTTGAGCAGTTCTTC. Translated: CAISESVLLEQFF.

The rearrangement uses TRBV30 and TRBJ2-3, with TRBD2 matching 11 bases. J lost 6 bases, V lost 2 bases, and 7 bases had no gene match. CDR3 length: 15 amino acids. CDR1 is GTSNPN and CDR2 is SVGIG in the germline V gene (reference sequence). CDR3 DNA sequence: TGTGCCTGGAGTCCCGGACTAGCGGGTCGGGATACGCAGTATTTT. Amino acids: CAWSPGLAGRDTQYF. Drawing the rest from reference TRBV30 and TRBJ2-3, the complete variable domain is SQTIHQWPATLVQPVGSPLSLECTVEGTSNPNLYWYRQAAGRGLQLLFYSVGIGQISSEVPQNLSASRPQDRQFILSSKKLLLSDSGFYLCAWSPGLAGRDTQYFGPGTRLTVL.

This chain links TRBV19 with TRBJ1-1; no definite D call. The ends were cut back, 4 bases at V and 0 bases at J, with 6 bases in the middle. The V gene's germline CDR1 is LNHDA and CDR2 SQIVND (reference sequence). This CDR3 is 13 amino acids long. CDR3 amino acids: CASSRVVNTEAFF. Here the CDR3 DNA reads TGTGCCAGTAGTAGGGTCGTGAACACTGAAGCTTTCTTT. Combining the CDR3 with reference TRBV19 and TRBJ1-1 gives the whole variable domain DGGITQSPKYLFRKEGQNVTLSCEQNLNHDAMYWYRQDPGQGLRLIYYSQIVNDFQKGDIAEGYSVSREKKESFPLTVTSAQKNPTAFYLCASSRVVNTEAFFGQGTRLTVV.

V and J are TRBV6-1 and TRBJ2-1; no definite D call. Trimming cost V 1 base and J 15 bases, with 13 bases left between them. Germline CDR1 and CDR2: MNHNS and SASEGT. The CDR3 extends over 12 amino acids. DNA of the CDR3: TGTGCCAGCAGTGAAGTATACCCCTCGGGGTTCTTC. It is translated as CASSEVYPSGFF.

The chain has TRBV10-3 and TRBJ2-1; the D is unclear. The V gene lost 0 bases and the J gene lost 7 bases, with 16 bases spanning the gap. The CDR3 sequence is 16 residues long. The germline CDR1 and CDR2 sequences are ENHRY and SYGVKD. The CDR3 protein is CAISESVAPLANEQFF. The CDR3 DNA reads TGTGCCATCAGTGAGTCGGTGGCACCATTAGCTAATGAGCAGTTCTTC.

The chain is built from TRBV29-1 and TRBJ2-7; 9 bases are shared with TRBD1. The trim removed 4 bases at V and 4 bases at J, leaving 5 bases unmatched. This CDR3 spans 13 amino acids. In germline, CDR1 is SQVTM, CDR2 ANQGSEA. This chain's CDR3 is CSVGDRAEYEQYF. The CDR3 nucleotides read TGCAGCGTTGGGGACAGGGCGGAATACGAGCAGTACTTC.

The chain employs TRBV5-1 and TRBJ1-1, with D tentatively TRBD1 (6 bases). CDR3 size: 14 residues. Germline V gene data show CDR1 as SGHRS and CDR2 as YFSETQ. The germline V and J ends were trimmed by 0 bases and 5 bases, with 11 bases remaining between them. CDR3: CASSLARGGTEAFF. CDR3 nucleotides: TGCGCCAGCAGCTTGGCCAGGGGCGGAACTGAAGCTTTCTTT.

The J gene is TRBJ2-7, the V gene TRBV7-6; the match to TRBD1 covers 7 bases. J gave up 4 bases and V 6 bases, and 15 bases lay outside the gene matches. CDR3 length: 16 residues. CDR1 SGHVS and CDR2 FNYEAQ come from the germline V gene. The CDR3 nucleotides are TGTGCCAGCAGTTCAGAGACGGGACAGTCCCTTTACGAGCAGTACTTC. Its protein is CASSSETGQSLYEQYF.

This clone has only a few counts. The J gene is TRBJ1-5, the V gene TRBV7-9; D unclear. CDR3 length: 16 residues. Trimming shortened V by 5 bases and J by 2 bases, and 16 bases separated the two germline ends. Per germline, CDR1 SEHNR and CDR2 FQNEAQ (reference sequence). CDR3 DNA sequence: TGTGCCAGCAGCCGTGGAGGGTATGGTGGCAATCAGCCCCAGCATTTT. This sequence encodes CASSRGGYGGNQPQHF.

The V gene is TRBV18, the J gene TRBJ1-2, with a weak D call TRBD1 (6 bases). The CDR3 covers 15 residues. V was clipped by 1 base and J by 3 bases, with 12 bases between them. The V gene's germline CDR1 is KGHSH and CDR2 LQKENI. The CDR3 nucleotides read TGTGCCAGCTCACCACAGGGGGGGCTTGACTATGGCTACACCTTC. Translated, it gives CASSPQGGLDYGYTF.

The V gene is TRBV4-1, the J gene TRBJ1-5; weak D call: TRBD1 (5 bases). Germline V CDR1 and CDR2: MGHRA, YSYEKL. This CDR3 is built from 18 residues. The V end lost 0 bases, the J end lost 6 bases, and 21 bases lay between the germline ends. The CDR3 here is CASSQEGAWQAEGQPQHF. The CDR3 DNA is TGCGCCAGCAGCCAAGAAGGGGCCTGGCAGGCCGAGGGTCAGCCCCAGCATTTT.

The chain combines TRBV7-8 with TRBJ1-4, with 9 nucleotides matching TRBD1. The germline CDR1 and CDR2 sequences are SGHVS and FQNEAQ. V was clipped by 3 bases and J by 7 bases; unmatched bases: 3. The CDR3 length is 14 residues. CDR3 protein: CASSLGTGFEKLFF. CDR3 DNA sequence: TGTGCCAGCAGCTTGGGGACAGGGTTTGAAAAACTGTTTTTT.

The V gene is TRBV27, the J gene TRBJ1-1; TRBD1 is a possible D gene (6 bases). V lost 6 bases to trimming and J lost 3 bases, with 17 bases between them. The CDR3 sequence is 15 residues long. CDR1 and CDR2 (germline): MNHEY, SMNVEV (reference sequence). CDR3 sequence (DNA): TGTGCCAGCAGGGAAGGGACACGAATCTACACTGAAGCTTTCTTT. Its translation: CASREGTRIYTEAFF.

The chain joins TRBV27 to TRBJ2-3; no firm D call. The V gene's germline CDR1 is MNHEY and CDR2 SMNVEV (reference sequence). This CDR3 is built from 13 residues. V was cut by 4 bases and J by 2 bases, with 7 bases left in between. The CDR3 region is CASSWFNTDTQYF. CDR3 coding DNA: TGTGCCAGCAGTTGGTTCAACACAGATACGCAGTATTTT.

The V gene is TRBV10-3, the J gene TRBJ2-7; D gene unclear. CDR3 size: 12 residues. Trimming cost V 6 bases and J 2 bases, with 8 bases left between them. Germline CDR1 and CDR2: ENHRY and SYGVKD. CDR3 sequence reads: CAISAVPYEQYF. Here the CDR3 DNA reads TGTGCCATCAGCGCGGTCCCCTACGAGCAGTACTTC.

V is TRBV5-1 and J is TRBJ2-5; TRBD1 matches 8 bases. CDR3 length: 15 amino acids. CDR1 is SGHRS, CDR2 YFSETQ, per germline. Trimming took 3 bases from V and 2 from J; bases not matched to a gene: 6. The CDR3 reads CASSSGDRWQETQYF. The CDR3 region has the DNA TGCGCCAGCAGCTCGGGGGACAGGTGGCAAGAGACCCAGTACTTC. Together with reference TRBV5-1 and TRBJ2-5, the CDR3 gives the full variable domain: KAGVTQTPRYLIKTRGQQVTLSCSPISGHRSVSWYQQTPGQGLQFLFEYFSETQRNKGNFPGRFSGRQFSNSRSEMNVSTLELGDSALYLCASSSGDRWQETQYFGPGTRLLVL.

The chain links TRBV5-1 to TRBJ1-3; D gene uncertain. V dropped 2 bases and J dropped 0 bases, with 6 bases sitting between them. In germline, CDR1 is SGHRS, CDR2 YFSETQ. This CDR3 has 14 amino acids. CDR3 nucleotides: TGCGCCAGCAGCTTTTTAAGCTCTGGAAACACCATATATTTT. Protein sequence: CASSFLSSGNTIYF.

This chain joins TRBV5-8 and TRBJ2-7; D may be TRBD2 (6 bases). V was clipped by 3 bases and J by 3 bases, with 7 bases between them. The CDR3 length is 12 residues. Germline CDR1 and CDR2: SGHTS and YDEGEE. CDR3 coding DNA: TGTGCCAGCAGCTGGAGGGACTACGAGCAGTACTTC. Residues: CASSWRDYEQYF.

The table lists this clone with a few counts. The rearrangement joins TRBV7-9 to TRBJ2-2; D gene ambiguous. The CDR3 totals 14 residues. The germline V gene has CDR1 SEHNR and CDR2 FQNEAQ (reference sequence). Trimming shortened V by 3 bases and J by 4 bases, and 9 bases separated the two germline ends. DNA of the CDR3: TGTGCCAGCAGCTTGGTGGGAAGCACCGGGGAGCTGTTTTTT. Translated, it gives CASSLVGSTGELFF.

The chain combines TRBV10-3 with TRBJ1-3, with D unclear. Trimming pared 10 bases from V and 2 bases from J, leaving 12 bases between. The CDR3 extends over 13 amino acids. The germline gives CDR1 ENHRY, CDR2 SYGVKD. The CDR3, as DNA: TGTGCCAGCGCCTCGAGTACTGGAAACACCATATATTTT. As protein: CASASSTGNTIYF.

DNA of the CDR3: TGTGCCAGCTCACCACACGGACACGGGCAAGATGCGCAGTTCTTC. Its translation is CASSPHGHGQDAQFF. The V call is TRBV18, the J call TRBJ2-1, with a tentative D call TRBD1 (5 bases). V lost 1 base and J lost 12, with 19 bases in between. Germline V CDR1 and CDR2: KGHSH, LQKENI. The CDR3 contains 15 residues.

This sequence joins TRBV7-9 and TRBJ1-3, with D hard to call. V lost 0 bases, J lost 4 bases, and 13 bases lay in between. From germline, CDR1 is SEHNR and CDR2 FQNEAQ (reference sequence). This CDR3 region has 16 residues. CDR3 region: CASSLASQFQGNTIYF. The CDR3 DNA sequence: TGTGCCAGCAGCTTAGCGAGTCAGTTCCAAGGAAACACCATATATTTT.